This T cell receptor (beta chain) was documented in a study of T cell responses to AZD1222 COVID-19 vaccine (dated by TCRdb to the early 2020s). Regarding the complete study: AZD1222 recipients given second doses at about 4 weeks or at about 12 weeks were pooled, since spike-specific TCR depth and breadth were not found to differ between the two schedules. A total of approximately 230 trial participants underwent TCR sequencing, of whom 200 to 220 received two doses of AZD1222 and around 26 received two doses of the MenACWY control vaccine. Trial participants were enrolled by age into subgroups of 18-55, 56-69 and 70-plus years, and about 150, 27 and 61 TCR-sequenced participants, respectively, were included in these subgroups. What the authors observed across the whole study: Because no day 14 peak-response samples were available, the repertoires could be characterized only after the peak T cell response. Conclusions about previously exposed vaccinees are limited because only a handful of AZD1222 recipients were SARS-CoV-2 seropositive at baseline. The 56-69-year group was small, and its depth increase did not reach significance, likely because of low power. A significant rise in spike-specific TCR breadth and depth was observed after two AZD1222 doses relative to day 0 and relative to MenACWY recipients. Reportedly, almost half of the unique spike-specific TCRs recognized epitopes lying outside the regions that are mutated in the B.1.351 and B.1.1.7 variants. The vaccine-associated CD4 TCRs covered the entire spike protein, and the dominant responses fell in regions 160-218 and 743-854. Participants were mostly white British and included more females than males, and it was suggested by the authors that clonal diversity may have been underestimated.

Concerning this clone: The target of this receptor is not known. Per-base qualities were not stored, and no clone one base away is much larger.

V drops 4 bases and J drops 5 bases, leaving 18 bases in between. Taken from the germline V gene, the CDR1 and CDR2 loops are SGHRS and YFSETQ. The cysteine opens and the phenylalanine closes a CDR3 of 15 amino acids. Of all the DNA, just the CDR3 is kept, 45 bases in frame from base 1. Read against the paper, the sample's time point label means: baseline before first vaccination. Vaccinee samples were obtained from the UK trials COV001 and COV002, which included a single-blind randomized controlled phase 2/3 trial of AZD1222 (ChAdOx1 nCoV-19) in healthy adults. For TCRbeta chain sequencing, PBMC samples from trial participants were taken at day 0 and at day 28 after the second dose. The CDR3 regions of human TCRbeta chains were subjected to immunosequencing. In the source study's methods: TCRs in the repertoires were compared against a reference library of SARS-CoV-2-specific TCRs that had been generated with the MIRA antigen-specificity platform. Breadth was defined as the fraction of unique TCRs that were SARS-CoV-2-associated. Depth was defined as the fraction of total T cells that were SARS-CoV-2-associated. Each spike-specific TCR was assigned to its reactive spike region and to a CD4 or CD8 class using the MIRA data. Log10-transformed breadth and depth values were compared by one-way ANOVA with Sidak's multiple comparisons tests. The source is immuneACCESS, and TCRdb retained only in-frame sequences with V and J called. Part of the clones is not carried over; for the studies checked, unresolved V genes explain less than half of this, and the remainder is unexplained. That table supplies the V and J calls and clone size; D and trimming were determined from the DNA. Present in this sample are some 140,000 clones, 93% of which were seen just once. Around 3.3% of the sample belongs to the ten largest clones.

The clonotype comes from an adult in good health. Recombination linked TRBV5-1 to TRBJ1-1; the best D guess is TRBD1, with 5 bases matching. The sample here was peripheral blood, taken on day 0 of AZD1222 vaccination. The CDR3 is CASSPGDSGLTEAFF. The nucleotide sequence reads TGCGCCAGCAGCCCCGGGGACTCCGGGTTAACTGAAGCTTTCTTT. Where the CDR3 stops, the reference TRBV5-1 and TRBJ1-1 genes take over; the full variable domain is KAGVTQTPRYLIKTRGQQVTLSCSPISGHRSVSWYQQTPGQGLQFLFEYFSETQRNKGNFPGRFSGRQFSNSRSEMNVSTLELGDSALYLCASSPGDSGLTEAFFGQGTRLTVV.